The 9 T cell receptor beta chains below come from one sample, sequenced in a study of PD-L1 blockade in urothelial cancer. Sequencing was performed with immunoSEQ multiplex PCR; in TCRdb, only in-frame clones are kept and a portion is missing. The sample includes around 30,000 clones, 79% of them seen just once. Stated time point: peripheral blood 6 weeks after treatment start. The starting material was PBMCs, obtained around atezolizumab (anti-PD-L1) treatment. These receptor sequences come from a man aged 70-80 years with urothelial cancer.

The chain uses TRBV9 and TRBJ2-3, with a weak D call TRBD1 (6 bases). Trimming took off 2 bases at V and 6 bases at J, with 19 bases between the two ends. Germline assignment: CDR1 SGDLS and CDR2 YYNGEE. The CDR3 runs 16 residues. The CDR3 sequence is CASSVPGPGVSDTQYF. The CDR3 nucleotides are TGTGCCAGCAGCGTCCCTGGGCCAGGGGTCTCGGATACGCAGTATTTT.

The gene calls are TRBV5-5 and TRBJ2-3; D uncertain. V lost 1 base, J lost 0 bases, and 3 bases lay in between. CDR1 is SGHKS, CDR2 YYEKEE, per germline (reference sequence). The CDR3 has 13 residues. The CDR3 DNA reads TGTGCCAGCAGCTTGACTAGCACAGATACGCAGTATTTT. It is translated as CASSLTSTDTQYF.

The chain combines TRBV11-3 with TRBJ1-3; 7 bases match TRBD1. Germline CDR1 SGHNT, CDR2 YENEEA. Losses at the gene ends were 5 bases for V and 8 bases for J; bases not matched to a gene: 9. This CDR3 has 14 residues. The CDR3 spells CASSPGTAEHTIYF. Here the CDR3 DNA reads TGTGCCAGCAGCCCGGGGACAGCGGAGCACACCATATATTTT.

The chain couples TRBV27 to TRBJ2-7; possible D gene TRBD2, 6 bases. CDR3 length: 14 residues. Germline V CDR1 and CDR2: MNHEY, SMNVEV (reference sequence). V dropped 5 bases and J dropped 2 bases, with 13 bases sitting between them. The CDR3 spells CASSQQPGAYEQYF. The CDR3 coding sequence is TGTGCCAGCAGTCAACAGCCGGGGGCCTACGAGCAGTACTTC.

The gene calls are TRBV12-5 and TRBJ1-1, with TRBD1 matching over 7 bases. The germline CDR1 and CDR2 sequences are LGHNT and FRNRAP. The junction had 3 bases not matched to a gene; V was cut back by 1 base and J by 1 base. The CDR3 sequence is 15 residues long. In DNA, the CDR3 is TGTGCTAGTGGTTTGGGGGGACAGTCGAACACTGAAGCTTTCTTT. Amino acid sequence: CASGLGGQSNTEAFF.

As DNA, the CDR3 is TGTGCCAGCAGCACTCACCGGGGGGGGCGCACCTACAATGAGCAGTTCTTC. Translating gives CASSTHRGGRTYNEQFF. The chain couples TRBV11-2 to TRBJ2-1; 8 nucleotides align to TRBD2. The V and J ends lost 5 bases and 2 bases, in that order; junction bases with no gene match: 11. Germline assignment: CDR1 SGHAT and CDR2 FQNNGV. This CDR3 spans 17 amino acids.

This rearrangement joins TRBV30 to TRBJ1-1, with D hard to call. The V and J ends lost 2 bases and 6 bases respectively, with 16 bases between them. The CDR3 extends over 14 amino acids. CDR1 and CDR2 from the germline V gene are GTSNPN and SVGIG (reference sequence). The CDR3 DNA reads as TGTGCCTGGAGTTTTAGCGTCACGAGCGCTGAAGCTTTCTTT. Residues: CAWSFSVTSAEAFF.

The chain links TRBV6-5 to TRBJ1-4; weak D call: TRBD1 (5 bases). Germline loops: CDR1 MNHEY, CDR2 SVGAGI. The V end was cut by 5 bases, the J end by 8 bases, with 9 bases between. CDR3 length: 12 residues. For the CDR3, the DNA is TGTGCCAGCAGTGCGGGGGGGGAAAAACTGTTTTTT. Translation gives CASSAGGEKLFF.

V is TRBV5-1 and J is TRBJ2-7, with D tentatively TRBD1 (5 bases). There are 15 residues in the CDR3. Trimming stripped 0 bases from V and 5 bases from J, with 15 bases between. The germline CDR1 and CDR2 sequences are SGHRS and YFSETQ. CDR3 bases: TGCGCCAGCAGCTTGGATGCAGGGCGAAACGACGAGCAGTACTTC. Translating it yields CASSLDAGRNDEQYF.